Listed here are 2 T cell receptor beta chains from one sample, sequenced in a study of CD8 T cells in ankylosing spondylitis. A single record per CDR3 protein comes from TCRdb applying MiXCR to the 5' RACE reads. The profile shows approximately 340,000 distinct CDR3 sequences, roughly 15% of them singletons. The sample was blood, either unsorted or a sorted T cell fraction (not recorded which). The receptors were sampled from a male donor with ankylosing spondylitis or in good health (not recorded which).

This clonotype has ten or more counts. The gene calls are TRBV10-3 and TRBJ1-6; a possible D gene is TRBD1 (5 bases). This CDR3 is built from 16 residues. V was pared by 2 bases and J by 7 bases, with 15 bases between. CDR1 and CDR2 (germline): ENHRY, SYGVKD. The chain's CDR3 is CAISEPRGSGNSPLHF. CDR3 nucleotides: TGTGCCATCAGTGAGCCCCGGGGCAGTGGAAATTCACCCCTCCACTTT.

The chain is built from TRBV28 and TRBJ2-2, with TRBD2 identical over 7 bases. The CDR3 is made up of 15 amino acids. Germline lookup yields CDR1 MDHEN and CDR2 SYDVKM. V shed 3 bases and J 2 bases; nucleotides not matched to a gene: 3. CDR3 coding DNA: TGTGCCAGCAGTTTCGGGGGGATAAACACCGGGGAGCTGTTTTTT. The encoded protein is CASSFGGINTGELFF.